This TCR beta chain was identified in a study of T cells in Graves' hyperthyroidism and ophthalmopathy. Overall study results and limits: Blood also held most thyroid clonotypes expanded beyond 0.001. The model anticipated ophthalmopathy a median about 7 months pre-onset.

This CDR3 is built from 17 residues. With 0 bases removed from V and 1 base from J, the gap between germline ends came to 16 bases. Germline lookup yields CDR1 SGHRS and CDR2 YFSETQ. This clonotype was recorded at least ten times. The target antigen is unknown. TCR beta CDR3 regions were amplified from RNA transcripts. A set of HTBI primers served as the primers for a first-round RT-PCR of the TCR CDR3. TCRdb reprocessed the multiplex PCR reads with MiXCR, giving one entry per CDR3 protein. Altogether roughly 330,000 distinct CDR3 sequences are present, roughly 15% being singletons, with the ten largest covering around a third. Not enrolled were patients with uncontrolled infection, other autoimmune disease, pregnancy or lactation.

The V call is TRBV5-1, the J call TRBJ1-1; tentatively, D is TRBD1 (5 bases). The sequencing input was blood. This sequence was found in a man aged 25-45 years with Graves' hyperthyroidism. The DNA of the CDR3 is TGCGCCAGCAGCTTGGCCGAGAGGGACTATCCGAACACTGAAGCTTTCTTT. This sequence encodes CASSLAERDYPNTEAFF.